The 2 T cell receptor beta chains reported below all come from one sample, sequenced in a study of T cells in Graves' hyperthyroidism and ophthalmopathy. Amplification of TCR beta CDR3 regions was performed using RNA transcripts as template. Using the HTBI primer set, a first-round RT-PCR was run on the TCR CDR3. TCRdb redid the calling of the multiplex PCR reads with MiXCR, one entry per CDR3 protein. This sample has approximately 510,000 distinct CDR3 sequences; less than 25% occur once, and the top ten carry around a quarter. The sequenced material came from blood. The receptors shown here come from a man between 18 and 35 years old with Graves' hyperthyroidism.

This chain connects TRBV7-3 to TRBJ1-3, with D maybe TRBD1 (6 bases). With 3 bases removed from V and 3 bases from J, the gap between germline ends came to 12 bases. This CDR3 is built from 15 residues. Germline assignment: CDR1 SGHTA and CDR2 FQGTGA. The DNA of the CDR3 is TGTGCCAGCAGCTTGTCGGGGGGCTTTGGAAACACCATATATTTT. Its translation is CASSLSGGFGNTIYF.

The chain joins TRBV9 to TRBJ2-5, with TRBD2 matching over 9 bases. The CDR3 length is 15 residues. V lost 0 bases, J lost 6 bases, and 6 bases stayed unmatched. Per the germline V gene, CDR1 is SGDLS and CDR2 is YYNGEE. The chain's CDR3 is CASSVGGGASKTQYF. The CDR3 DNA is TGTGCCAGCAGCGTAGGCGGGGGGGCCTCAAAGACCCAGTACTTC.